The source of this TCR beta chain is a study of T cell responses to AZD1222 COVID-19 vaccine. General observations from the study: Clonal diversity was possibly underestimated, and white British individuals and females predominated among donors.

TCRdb keeps only in-frame clones here, not all; method: immunoSEQ multiplex PCR. In the table there are approximately 150,000 clones, about 89% of which are singletons. As to this clone: Antigen specificity is unknown.

The clonotype originates from an adult in good health. The sample consisted of peripheral blood, taken on day 0 of AZD1222 vaccination.

DNA of the CDR3: TGTGCCAGCAGTTCTCGATTAGGGGTCAACATTTACACTGAAGCTTTCTTT. Protein product: CASSSRLGVNIYTEAFF. This chain links TRBV27 with TRBJ1-1, with a weak D call TRBD1 (5 bases). The CDR3 length is 17 residues. The V and J ends lost 4 bases and 3 bases respectively, with 21 bases between them. The germline gives CDR1 MNHEY, CDR2 SMNVEV (reference sequence).